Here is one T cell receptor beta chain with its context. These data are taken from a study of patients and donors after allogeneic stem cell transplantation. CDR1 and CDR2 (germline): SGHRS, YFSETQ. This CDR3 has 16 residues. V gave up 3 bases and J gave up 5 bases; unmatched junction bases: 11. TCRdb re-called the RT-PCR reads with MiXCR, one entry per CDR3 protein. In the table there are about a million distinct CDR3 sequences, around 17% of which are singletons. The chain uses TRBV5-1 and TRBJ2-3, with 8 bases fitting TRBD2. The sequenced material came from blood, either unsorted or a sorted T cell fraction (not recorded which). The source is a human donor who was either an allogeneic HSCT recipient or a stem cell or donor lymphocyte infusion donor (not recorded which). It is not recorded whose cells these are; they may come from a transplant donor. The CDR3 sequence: CASSWRRAGEVDTQYF. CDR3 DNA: TGCGCCAGCAGCTGGCGCCGAGCGGGAGAGGTAGATACGCAGTATTTT.